The rows below give T cell receptor beta chains drawn from one sample of a study of blood T cell repertoires in COVID-19. Profiled with immunoSEQ multiplex PCR; TCRdb holds only in-frame clones, not every one. The repertoire holds tens of thousands of clones, 80% to 90% seen once, with around two fifths in the top ten. The specimen sequenced was peripheral blood. These receptors originate from a human donor in a cohort sampled during active COVID-19. The CDR3 runs from the conserved cysteine through the conserved F or W. D genes are given only for firm matches. Expanded clones get a size class; other rows say once, few or many, or leave the size out.

j_gene	v_gene	d_gene	abundance	CDR3nt	CDR3aa
TRBJ2-1	TRBV7-2	TRBD2	-	TGTGCCAGCAGCCCGACTAGCGGGGGCTACAATGAGCAGTTCTTC	CASSPTSGGYNEQFF
TRBJ1-1	TRBV19	-	-	TGTGCCAGTAAGGAGCAGAACACTGAAGCTTTCTTT	CASKEQNTEAFF
TRBJ2-6	TRBV2	-	medium-sized	TGTGCCATGGACGCAACAGCCCGGGGACTTGGGGCCAACGTCCTGACTTTC	CAMDATARGLGANVLTF
TRBJ2-7	TRBV6-2/TRBV6-3	TRBD2	-	TGTGCCAGCAGTTACCAGCGGGGGGACCCCTACGAGCAGTACTTC	CASSYQRGDPYEQYF
TRBJ1-5	TRBV7-8	-	few	TGTGCCAGCAGCTTAGAGGACAGAGATAATCAGCCCCAGCATTTT	CASSLEDRDNQPQHF
TRBJ1-3	TRBV7-2	TRBD1	-	TGTGCCAGCAGCCCGCGGACAGGAGCGACCTCTGGAAACACCATATATTTT	CASSPRTGATSGNTIYF
TRBJ2-5	TRBV7-6	TRBD1	-	TGTGCCAGCAGCTCGGCCGGGACAGGGGTTCGGGAGACCCAGTACTTC	CASSSAGTGVRETQYF
TRBJ1-1	TRBV2	-	few	TGTGCCAGCAGTGATCGTGCAGGACAAGGGAACACTGAAGCTTTCTTT	CASSDRAGQGNTEAFF
TRBJ1-2	TRBV5-1	TRBD1	-	TGCGCCAGCAGCTCAACAGGGGGCGCAATGTATGGCTACACCTTC	CASSSTGGAMYGYTF
TRBJ1-1	TRBV6-6	-	-	TGTGCCAGCAGGCAAGAGAGGGCGGGGAACACTGAAGCTTTCTTT	CASRQERAGNTEAFF
TRBJ1-1	TRBV6-5	-	once	TGTGCCAGCAGTTACCGCCAGATGGGGGGGCGAGAAGCTTTCTTT	CASSYRQMGGREAFF
TRBJ1-3	TRBV29-1	-	-	TGCAGCGTTGCACCAGGGAATTACGGAAACACCATATATTTT	CSVAPGNYGNTIYF
TRBJ2-5	TRBV18	TRBD1	-	TGTGCCAGCTCAGACATCGGACAGGGTCAAGAGACCCAGTACTTC	CASSDIGQGQETQYF
TRBJ2-7	TRBV10-2	-	-	TGCGCCAGCAGCCAGGCGAACTCCTACGAGCAGTACTTC	CASSQANSYEQYF
TRBJ2-3	TRBV12-3/TRBV12-4	-	-	TGTGCCAGCAGTTTGGCAGGCCATACGCAGTATTTT	CASSLAGHTQYF
TRBJ1-5	TRBV6-1	-	-	TGTGCCAGCAGTGAACCAGGGCAGGGTCGCAATCAGCCCCAGCATTTT	CASSEPGQGRNQPQHF
TRBJ1-1	TRBV7-9	-	-	TGTGCCAGCAGCTTTGGGGCAGGGAACACTGAAGCTTTCTTT	CASSFGAGNTEAFF
TRBJ2-7	TRBV19	TRBD2	-	TGTGCCAGTAGTATAGCCTCGGGACTAGCGGGTTACGAGCAGTACTTC	CASSIASGLAGYEQYF
TRBJ1-2	TRBV18	-	-	TGTGCCAGCTCACCACTGTCAGTTGGACAGAACTATGGCTACACCTTC	CASSPLSVGQNYGYTF
TRBJ2-7	TRBV3-1/TRBV3-2	-	-	TGTGCCAGCAGCTCTTCTTACGAGCAGTACTTC	CASSSSYEQYF
TRBJ2-7	TRBV7-9	TRBD2	-	TGTGCCAGCAGTTCGGGGGGGAACGAGCAGTACTTC	CASSSGGNEQYF
TRBJ1-1	TRBV5-1	TRBD1	once	TGCGCCAGCAGCCGGGACAGGAACACTGAAGCTTTCTTT	CASSRDRNTEAFF
TRBJ1-1	TRBV6-2/TRBV6-3	-	-	TGTGCCAGCAGTCTCGCCTCCGGACAGATTGAAGCTTTCTTT	CASSLASGQIEAFF
TRBJ2-3	TRBV21-1	-	-	TGTGCCAGCAGCAGCCGGGACACCAAACGCACAGATACGCAGTATTTT	CASSSRDTKRTDTQYF
TRBJ2-2	TRBV27	-	-	TGTGCCAGCAGTTTATACAGGGACACCGGGGAGCTGTTTTTT	CASSLYRDTGELFF
TRBJ2-7	TRBV6-5	TRBD1	few	TGTGCCAGCAGGAGACAGGGGTTGCCCTACGAGCAGTACTTC	CASRRQGLPYEQYF
TRBJ2-1	TRBV7-7	TRBD1	-	TGTGCTAGCAGCTTAGCGGGACAGGGGGCAAGGGGTGAGCAGTTCTTC	CASSLAGQGARGEQFF
TRBJ2-5	TRBV5-1	-	-	TGCGCCAGCAGCTTGGTAGTAGCGCGGGAGACCCAGTACTTC	CASSLVVARETQYF
TRBJ2-7	TRBV18	-	-	TGTGCCAGCTCACCACCGGTCAGGGAAGGACACGAGCAGTACTTC	CASSPPVREGHEQYF
TRBJ1-5	TRBV11-2	-	-	TGTGCCAGCAGCGCACTTTTAAATCAGCCCCAGCATTTT	CASSALLNQPQHF
TRBJ2-7	TRBV7-9	TRBD2	-	TGTGCCAGCAGCGCCTGGACTAGCGGGAGTGTATGGCAGTACTTC	CASSAWTSGSVWQYF
TRBJ1-2	TRBV6-5	TRBD1	-	TGTGCCAGCAGTTGGGCCGACAGGGCCTATGGCTACACCTTC	CASSWADRAYGYTF
TRBJ1-3	TRBV2	TRBD1	-	TGTGCCAGCAGCCTTCGACAGGGGGCGGGAAACACCATATATTTT	CASSLRQGAGNTIYF
TRBJ1-4	TRBV19	TRBD1	-	TGTGCCAGTAGTATGGGACAGGGAAATGAAAAACTGTTTTTT	CASSMGQGNEKLFF
TRBJ2-1	TRBV27	-	-	TGTGCCAGCAGTTGGGGGAGGAATGAGCAGTTCTTC	CASSWGRNEQFF